The clone carrying this TCR beta chain was seen more than once but under ten times. The sample belongs to a study of graft-versus-host responses after intestinal transplantation. Germline CDR1 reads SGHRS; CDR2 reads YFSETQ. The CDR3 runs 15 residues. V was clipped by 1 base and J by 0 bases, with 7 bases between them. Libraries were prepared by immunoSEQ multiplex PCR; TCRdb keeps only in-frame clonotypes and omits some of them. The sample includes 6,500 to 10,000 clones, approximately 30% of them seen just once. The chain is built from TRBV5-1 and TRBJ1-4, with D maybe TRBD1 (6 bases). Here the sequenced sample was alloreactive CD4+ T cells from a mixed lymphocyte reaction culture, taken before intestinal transplant. Regarding subset: CFSE-low proliferating T cells sorted from roughly six-day pre-transplant mixed lymphocyte reaction (GvH or HvG direction). This sequence originates from a human patient who received an intestinal transplant. CDR3 sequence (DNA): TGCGCCAGCAGCTTGAACAGGGCAACTAATGAAAAACTGTTTTTT. Its protein product is CASSLNRATNEKLFF.